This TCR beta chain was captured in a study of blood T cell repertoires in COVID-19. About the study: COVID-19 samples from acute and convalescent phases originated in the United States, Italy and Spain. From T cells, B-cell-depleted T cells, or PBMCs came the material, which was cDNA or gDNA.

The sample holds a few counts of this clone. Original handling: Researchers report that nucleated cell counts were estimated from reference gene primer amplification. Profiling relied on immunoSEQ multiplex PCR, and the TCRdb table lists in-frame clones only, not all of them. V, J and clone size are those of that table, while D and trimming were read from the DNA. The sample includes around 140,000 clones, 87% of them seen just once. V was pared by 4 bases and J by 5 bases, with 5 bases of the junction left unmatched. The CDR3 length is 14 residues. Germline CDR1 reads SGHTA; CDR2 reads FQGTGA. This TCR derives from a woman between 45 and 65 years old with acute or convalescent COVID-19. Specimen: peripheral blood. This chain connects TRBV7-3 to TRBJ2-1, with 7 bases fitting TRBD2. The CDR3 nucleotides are TGTGCCAGCAGCTGGGGGGGACTCAACAATGAGCAGTTCTTC. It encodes CASSWGGLNNEQFF.